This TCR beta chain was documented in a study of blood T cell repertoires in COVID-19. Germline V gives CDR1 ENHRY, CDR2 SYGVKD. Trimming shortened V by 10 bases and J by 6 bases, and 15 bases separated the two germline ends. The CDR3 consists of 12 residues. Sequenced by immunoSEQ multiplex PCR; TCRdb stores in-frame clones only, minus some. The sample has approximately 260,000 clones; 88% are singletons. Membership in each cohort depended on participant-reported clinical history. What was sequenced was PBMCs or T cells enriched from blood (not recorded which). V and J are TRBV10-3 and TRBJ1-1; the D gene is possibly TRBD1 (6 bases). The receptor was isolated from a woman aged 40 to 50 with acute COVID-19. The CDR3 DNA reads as TGTGCCACCCATACAGGGACCCCTGAAGCTTTCTTT. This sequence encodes CATHTGTPEAFF.